This T cell receptor beta chain was observed in a study of T cell responses to AZD1222 COVID-19 vaccine. Germline-derived CDR1 and CDR2 are SEHNR and FQNEAQ (reference sequence). Trimming left V 3 bases short and J 6 bases short, with 18 bases between. The CDR3 totals 15 residues. Broader study findings: Baseline testing showed seropositivity in only 5 or 6 AZD1222 recipients.

Only in-frame clones appear in the TCRdb table, and some are missing; sequencing was by immunoSEQ multiplex PCR. The table shows 85,000 to 110,000 clones, with 90% occurring only once. This clone came up once. The antigen is undetermined. The source was peripheral blood, collected on day 0 of AZD1222 vaccination. The receptor was isolated from an adult in good health. The rearrangement links TRBV7-9 to TRBJ2-7, with D possibly matching TRBD2 (6 bases). As DNA, the CDR3 is TGTGCCAGCAGCTTCCCTTCGTCCCGGGGGAGCGAGCAGTACTTC. Translated, it gives CASSFPSSRGSEQYF.